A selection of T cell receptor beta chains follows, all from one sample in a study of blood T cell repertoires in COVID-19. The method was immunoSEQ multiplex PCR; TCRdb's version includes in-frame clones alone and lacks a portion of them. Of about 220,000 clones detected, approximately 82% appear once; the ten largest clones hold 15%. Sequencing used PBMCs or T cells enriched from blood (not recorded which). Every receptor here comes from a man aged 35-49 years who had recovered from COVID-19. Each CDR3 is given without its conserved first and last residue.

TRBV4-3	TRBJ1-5	ASSRIPRQGGNQPQH
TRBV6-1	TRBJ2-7	ASSEQGGYEQY
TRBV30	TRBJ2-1	AWTKRGGFREQF
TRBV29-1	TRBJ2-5	SAFIQGLETQY
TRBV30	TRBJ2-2	AWNSGRAGGELF
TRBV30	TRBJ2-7	AWSGSGYEQY
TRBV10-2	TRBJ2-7	ASSESSGTGYEQY
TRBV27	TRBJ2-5	ASRRGLYETQY
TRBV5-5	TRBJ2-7	ASSSRLFLILLEQY
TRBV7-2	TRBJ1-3	ASSLAGTQPGNTIY
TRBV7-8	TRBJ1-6	ASSSDSNSPLH
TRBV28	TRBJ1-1	ASSLTRRAF
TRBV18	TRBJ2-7	ASSPAGDEQY
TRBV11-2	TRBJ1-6	ASSFAGKNSPLH
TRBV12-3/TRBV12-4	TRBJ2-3	ASSWSGTDTQY
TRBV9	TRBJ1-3	ASSVAPSTGGSAGNTIY
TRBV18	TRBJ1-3	ASEEGRSGNTIY
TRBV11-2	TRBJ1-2	ASSPQGDYGYT
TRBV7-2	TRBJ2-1	ASSFGGVNNEQF
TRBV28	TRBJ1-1	ASSLLGGEAF
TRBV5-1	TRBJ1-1	ASSLVSGGAGTAL
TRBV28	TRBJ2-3	ASVSRPTDTQY
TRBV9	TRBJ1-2	ASSVEILTGLPRDGYT
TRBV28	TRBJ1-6	ASSLSGQNNSPLH
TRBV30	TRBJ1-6	AWRSGSPLH
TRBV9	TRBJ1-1	ASSPPQGTEAF
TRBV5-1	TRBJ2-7	ASSLSVDAGRSYEQY
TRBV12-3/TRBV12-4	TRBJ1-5	ASSLIADQPQH
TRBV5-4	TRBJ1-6	ASSLTGGVTPLH
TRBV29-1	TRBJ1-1	SAMNTEAF
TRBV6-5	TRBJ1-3	ASRQGAGNTIY
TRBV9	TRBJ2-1	ASSPTGLAGVGEQF
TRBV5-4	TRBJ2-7	ASSFRTSGMDEQY
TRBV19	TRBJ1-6	ASSIEAGDSPLH
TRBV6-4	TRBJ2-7	ASSPGLAQAYEQY
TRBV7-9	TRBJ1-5	ASSLGQRQGQPQH
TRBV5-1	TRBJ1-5	ASSFPFRVQPQH
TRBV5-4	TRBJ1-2	ASSLSGYQYGYT
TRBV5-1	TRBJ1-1	ASSLSGVPNTEAF
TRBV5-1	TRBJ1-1	ASSLWRTGAEAF
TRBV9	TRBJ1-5	ASSTGQGSNQPQH
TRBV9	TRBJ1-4	ASSVEGGLGANEKLF
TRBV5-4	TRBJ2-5	ASSPKDREETQY
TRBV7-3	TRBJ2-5	ASSRGAQETQY
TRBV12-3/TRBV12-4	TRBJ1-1	ASSLVQGSEAF
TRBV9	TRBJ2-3	ASSPRYYSTDTQY
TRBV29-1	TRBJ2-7	SVGQGPGEQY
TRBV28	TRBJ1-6	ASSQAAGDSPLH